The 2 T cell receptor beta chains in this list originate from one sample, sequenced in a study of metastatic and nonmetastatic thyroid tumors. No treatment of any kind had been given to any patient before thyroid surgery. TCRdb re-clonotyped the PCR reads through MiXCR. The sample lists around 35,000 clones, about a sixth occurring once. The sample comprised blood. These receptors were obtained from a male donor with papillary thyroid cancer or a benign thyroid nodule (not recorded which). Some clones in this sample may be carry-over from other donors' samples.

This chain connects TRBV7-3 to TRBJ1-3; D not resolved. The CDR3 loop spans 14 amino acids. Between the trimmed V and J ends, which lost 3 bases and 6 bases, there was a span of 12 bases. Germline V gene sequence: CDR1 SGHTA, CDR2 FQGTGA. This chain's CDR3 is CASSLMSSENTIYF. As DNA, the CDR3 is TGTGCCAGCAGCTTGATGAGTTCAGAAAACACCATATATTTT.

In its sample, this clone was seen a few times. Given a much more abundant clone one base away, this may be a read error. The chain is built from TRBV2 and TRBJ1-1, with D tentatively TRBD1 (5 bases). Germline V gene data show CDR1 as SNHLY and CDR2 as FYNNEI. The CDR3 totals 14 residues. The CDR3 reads CAGSAFGANTEALF. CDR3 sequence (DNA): TGTGCCGGCAGTGCTTTTGGGGCGAACACTGAAGCTTTATTT.